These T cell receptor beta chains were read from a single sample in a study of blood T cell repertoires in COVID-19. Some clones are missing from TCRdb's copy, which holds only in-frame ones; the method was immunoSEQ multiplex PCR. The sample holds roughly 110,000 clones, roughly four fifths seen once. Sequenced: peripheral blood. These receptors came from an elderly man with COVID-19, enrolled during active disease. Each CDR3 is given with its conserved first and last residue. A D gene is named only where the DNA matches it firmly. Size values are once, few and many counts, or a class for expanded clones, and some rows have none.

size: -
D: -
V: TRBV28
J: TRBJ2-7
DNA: TGTGCCAGCAGCTACTACGAGCAGTACTTC
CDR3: CASSYYEQYF

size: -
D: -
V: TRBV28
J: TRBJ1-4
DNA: TGTGCCAGCACTCGACCGGGTCGTGGGGAAAAACTGTTTTTT
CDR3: CASTRPGRGEKLFF

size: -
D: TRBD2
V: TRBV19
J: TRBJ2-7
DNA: TGTGCCAGTAGCCCGGGACTAAGCTCCTACGAGCAGTACTTC
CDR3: CASSPGLSSYEQYF

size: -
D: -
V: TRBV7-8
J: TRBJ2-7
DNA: TGTGCCAGCAGCTTAGGGGGCATCTCCTACGAGCAGTACTTC
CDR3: CASSLGGISYEQYF

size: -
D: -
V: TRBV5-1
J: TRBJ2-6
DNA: TGCGCCAGCAGCTTGGCATGGACAGTTGGGGCCAACGTCCTGACTTTC
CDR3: CASSLAWTVGANVLTF

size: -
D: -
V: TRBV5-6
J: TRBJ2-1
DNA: TGTGCCAGCAGCAGCTCCGTCAATGAGCAGTTCTTC
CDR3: CASSSSVNEQFF

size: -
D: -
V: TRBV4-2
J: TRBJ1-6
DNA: TGTGCCAGCAGCCAAGATCAGTCGGCGGGTTGGTCACCCCTCCACTTT
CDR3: CASSQDQSAGWSPLHF

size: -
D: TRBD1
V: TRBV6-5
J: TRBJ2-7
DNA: TGTGCCAGCAGTTACTTGGGGCGCCAGGGGGCCGACGAGCAGTACTTC
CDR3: CASSYLGRQGADEQYF

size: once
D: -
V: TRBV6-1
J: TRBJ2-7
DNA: TGTGCCAGCAGTGAATTCGGGAGTGACCGCGAGCAGTACTTC
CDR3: CASSEFGSDREQYF

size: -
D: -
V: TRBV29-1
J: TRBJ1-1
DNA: TGCAGCGTCAATGCGGGGTACTCCAACACTGAAGCTTTCTTT
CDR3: CSVNAGYSNTEAFF

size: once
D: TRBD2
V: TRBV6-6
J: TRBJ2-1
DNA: TGTGCCAGCAGAAGTAGCGGGGGGGCCATCCATGAGCAGTTCTTC
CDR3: CASRSSGGAIHEQFF

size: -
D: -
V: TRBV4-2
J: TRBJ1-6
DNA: TGTGCCAGCAGCCAAGATACGCAGGGTTATAATTCACCCCTCCACTTT
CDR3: CASSQDTQGYNSPLHF

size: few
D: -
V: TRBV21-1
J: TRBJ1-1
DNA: TGTGCCAGCAGCAACCCCCCCTGGCTAGAGCGTATCACTGAAGCTTTCTTT
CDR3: CASSNPPWLERITEAFF

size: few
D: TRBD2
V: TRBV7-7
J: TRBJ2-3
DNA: TGTGCTAGCGCGAAAGGTTCTAGCGGGGGAGATACGCAGTATTTT
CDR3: CASAKGSSGGDTQYF

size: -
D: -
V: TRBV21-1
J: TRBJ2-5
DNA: TGTGCCAGCAGCGCCACTCGGGGGAAGACCCAGTACTTC
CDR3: CASSATRGKTQYF

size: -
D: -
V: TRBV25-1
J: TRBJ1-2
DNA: TGTGCCAGCAGTGGCAGCCGGACTGGTGACGTCTATGGCTACACCTTC
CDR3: CASSGSRTGDVYGYTF

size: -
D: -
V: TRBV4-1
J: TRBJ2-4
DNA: TGCGCCAGCAGCCAAGGGATCCTACCGGGGATGAGCGTTCAGTACTTC
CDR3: CASSQGILPGMSVQYF

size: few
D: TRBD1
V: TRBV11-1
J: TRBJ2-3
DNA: TGTGCCAGCAGACCACAGGGGCGGTACACAGATACGCAGTATTTT
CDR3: CASRPQGRYTDTQYF

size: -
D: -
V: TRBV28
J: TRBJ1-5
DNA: TGTGCCAGCAATAACAGGGTGGATCAGCCCCAGCATTTT
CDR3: CASNNRVDQPQHF

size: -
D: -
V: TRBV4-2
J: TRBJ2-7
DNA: TGTGCCAGCAGCCAAGATTTAGCGACCTACGAGCAGTACTTC
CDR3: CASSQDLATYEQYF

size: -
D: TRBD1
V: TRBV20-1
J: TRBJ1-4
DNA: TGCAGTGCTAGTGTCCCAGGGGGCGCTTCTAATGAAAAACTGTTTTTT
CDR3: CSASVPGGASNEKLFF

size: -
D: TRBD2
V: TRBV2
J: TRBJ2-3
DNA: TGTGCCAGCTACATGGGACCGGGACTAGCGGCAGATACGCAGTATTTT
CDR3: CASYMGPGLAADTQYF

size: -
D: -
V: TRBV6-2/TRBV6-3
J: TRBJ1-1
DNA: TGTGCCAGCAGCCGCGGGACGGTGAACACTGAAGCTTTCTTT
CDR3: CASSRGTVNTEAFF

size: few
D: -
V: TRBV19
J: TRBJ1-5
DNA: TGTGCCAGTAAGAGTATTGTGAGGACACAAAGCTCTAGCAATCAGCCCCAGCATTTT
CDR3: CASKSIVRTQSSSNQPQHF

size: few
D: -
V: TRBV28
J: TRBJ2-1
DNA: TGTGCCAGCAGTTACATACCGAGAGGGTGGGAGAATGAGCAGTTCTTC
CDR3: CASSYIPRGWENEQFF

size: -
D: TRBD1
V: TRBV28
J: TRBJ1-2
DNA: TGTGCCAGCAGTGCACCAAGAGGGGGCAGGGATGGCTACACCTTC
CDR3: CASSAPRGGRDGYTF

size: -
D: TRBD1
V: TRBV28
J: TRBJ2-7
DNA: TGTGCCAGCAGTTGGGGACAGGGTGTCGCCTACGAGCAGTACTTC
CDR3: CASSWGQGVAYEQYF

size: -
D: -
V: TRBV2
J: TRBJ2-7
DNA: TGTGCCAGCAGTAACCAGGGGAGGGCCTACGAGCAGTACTTC
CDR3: CASSNQGRAYEQYF

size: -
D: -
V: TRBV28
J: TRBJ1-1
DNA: TGTGCCAGCAACCCGACAGCCCCGAACACTGAAGCTTTCTTT
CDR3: CASNPTAPNTEAFF

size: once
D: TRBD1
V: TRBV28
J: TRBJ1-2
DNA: TGTGCCAGCAGTCCGGGACAGGGGGGCTATGGCTACACCTTC
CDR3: CASSPGQGGYGYTF

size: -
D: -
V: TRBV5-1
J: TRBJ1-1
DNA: TGCGCCAGCAGCTTGGAGAGCACTGAAGCTTTCTTT
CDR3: CASSLESTEAFF

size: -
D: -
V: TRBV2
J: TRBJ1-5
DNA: TGTGCCAGCAGCCACAGACGCACAGGGATTTATAGCAATCAGCCCCAGCATTTT
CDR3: CASSHRRTGIYSNQPQHF

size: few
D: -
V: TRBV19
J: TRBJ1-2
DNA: TGTGCCAGTAGCCGGGGGGACGGAGCTAACTATGGCTACACCTTC
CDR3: CASSRGDGANYGYTF

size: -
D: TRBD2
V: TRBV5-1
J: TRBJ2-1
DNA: TGCGCCAGCAGCCTGTTTGGGGGGGTGGCCTACAATGAGCAGTTCTTC
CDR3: CASSLFGGVAYNEQFF

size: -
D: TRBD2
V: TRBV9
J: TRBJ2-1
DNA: TGTGCCAGCAGCGTACTAGCGGCCAGCTCCTACAATGAGCAGTTCTTC
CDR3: CASSVLAASSYNEQFF